This T cell receptor beta chain was recorded in a study of shared clonotypes between healthy human individuals. Across the whole study: CD8 memory received one plate per donor, CD8 naive two, CD4 memory three and CD4 naive three. The study's findings and limits: Relative to memory subsets, naive subsets generally showed larger estimated richness. The generation probabilities recorded for non-shared clonotypes fell below those of clonotypes shared by all four donors.

In regard to this clone: The target antigen is unknown. The sample contains more than one DNA sequence encoding this CDR3.

CDR1 is SEHNR and CDR2 is FQNEAQ in the germline V gene (reference sequence). The ends were cut back, 1 base at V and 2 bases at J, with 6 bases in the middle. CDR3 length: 13 amino acids. Sequenced by immunoSEQ multiplex PCR; TCRdb stores in-frame clones only, minus some. The sample has about 2 million clones, around 96% seen once. CD45RO-negative, CCR7-positively selected cells formed the naive CD8 fraction, excluding terminally differentiated effector memory CD45RA+ cells. The chain recombines TRBV7-9 with TRBJ2-7; D is undetermined. The sequence was obtained from a man between 18 and 29 years old in good health. The specimen sequenced was naive CD8+ T cells sorted from blood. CDR3 loop: CASSLVGTYEQYF. The CDR3 DNA follows: TGTGCCAGCAGCTTAGTGGGAACCTACGAGCAGTACTTC.